This T cell receptor beta chain derives from a study of blood T cell repertoires in COVID-19. Clones were read by immunoSEQ multiplex PCR, and TCRdb kept only the in-frame ones, dropping some. Counted here are 80,000 to 100,000 clones, about 91% occurring once; the ten biggest clones make up around 2%. This CDR3 region has 16 residues. Germline CDR1 is SGHTA and CDR2 is FQGTGA. Trimming shortened V by 5 bases and J by 3 bases, and 19 bases separated the two germline ends. This receptor was identified in a human donor with active COVID-19. The donor label of this sample is uncertain. The sample was peripheral blood. V usage is TRBV7-3 and J usage is TRBJ1-1; D unresolved. The CDR3, as DNA: TGTGCCAGCAGCCCCAACCCTGGAGGACGGTACACTGAAGCTTTCTTT. Translating gives CASSPNPGGRYTEAFF.